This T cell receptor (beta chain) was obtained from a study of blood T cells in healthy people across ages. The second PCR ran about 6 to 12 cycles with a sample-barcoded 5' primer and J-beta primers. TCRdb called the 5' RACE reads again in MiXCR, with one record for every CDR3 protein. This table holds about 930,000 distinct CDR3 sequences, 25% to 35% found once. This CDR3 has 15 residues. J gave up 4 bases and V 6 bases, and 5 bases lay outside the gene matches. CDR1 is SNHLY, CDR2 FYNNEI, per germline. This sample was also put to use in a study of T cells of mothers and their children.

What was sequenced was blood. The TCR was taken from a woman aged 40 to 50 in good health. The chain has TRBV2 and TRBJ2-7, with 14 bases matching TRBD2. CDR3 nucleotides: TGTGCCAGCAGCCGACTAGCGGGGGGGCGTTACGAGCAGTACTTC. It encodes CASSRLAGGRYEQYF. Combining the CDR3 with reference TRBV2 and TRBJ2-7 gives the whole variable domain EPEVTQTPSHQVTQMGQEVILRCVPISNHLYFYWYRQILGQKVEFLVSFYNNEISEKSEIFDDQFSVERPDGSNFTLKIRSTKLEDSAMYFCASSRLAGGRYEQYFGPGTRLTVT.